These 5 T cell receptor beta chains were all obtained from the same sample, sequenced in a study of CD8+CD57+ T cells in acquired aplastic anemia. The authors sequenced patients whose flow cytometry had shown CD8+CD57+ cell expansion. Genomic DNA, the template, was used for profiling of the TCR beta VDJ and CDR3. TCRdb independently ran MiXCR on the reads; one entry per CDR3 protein. In the table there are about 260,000 distinct CDR3 sequences, about 80% of which are singletons. The sample was sorted CD4+, CD8+, or CD8+CD57+ T cells (not recorded which) from PBMCs. These receptors originate from a human donor with aplastic anemia.

This clonotype was counted between two and nine times. J is TRBJ1-1 and V is TRBV7-8; D gene ambiguous. The germline V and J ends were trimmed by 2 bases and 6 bases, with 16 bases remaining between them. The CDR3 loop spans 15 amino acids. From germline, CDR1 is SGHVS and CDR2 FQNEAQ. The CDR3 DNA sequence: TGTGCCAGCAGCTTATCTGGCGGCGGGCAAGCTGAAGCTTTCTTT. Its protein is CASSLSGGGQAEAFF.

Comment on this clonotype: One end of the junction is discordant with germline, which a read error may explain. The chain combines TRBV7-9 with TRBJ2-5, with D perhaps TRBD2 (7 bases). Germline V lookup: CDR1 SEHNR, CDR2 FQNEAQ (reference sequence). The CDR3 runs 12 residues. The chain's CDR3 is CAGRGARETRYF. For the CDR3, the DNA is TGTGCCGGCCGGGGGGCTAGGGAGACCCGGTACTTC. The variable domain in full, completed from reference TRBV7-9 and TRBJ2-5, reads DTGVSQNPRHKITKRGQNVTFRCDPISEHNRLYWYRQTLGQGPEFLTYFQNEAQLEKSRLLSDRFSAERPKGSFSTLEIQRTEQGDSAMYLCAGRGARETRYFGPGTRLLVL.

This clonotype was seen once. This sequence joins TRBV9 and TRBJ2-7; D is undetermined. This CDR3 comprises 13 residues. Germline V gives CDR1 SGDLS, CDR2 YYNGEE. CDR3 sequence reads: CASSVGPTYEEYV. The CDR3 DNA is TGTGCCAGCAGCGTAGGCCCGACCTACGAGGAGTACGTC.

The chain employs TRBV7-6 and TRBJ1-1; D gene ambiguous. Between the trimmed V and J ends, which lost 3 bases and 14 bases, there was a span of 25 bases. The CDR3 is made up of 15 amino acids. Germline assignment: CDR1 SGHVS and CDR2 FNYEAQ. CDR3 in amino acids: CASSLSSYNSPQHFF. CDR3 in DNA: TGTGCCAGCAGCTTGAGTTCCTATAATTCACCCCAACACTTCTTT.

The chain has TRBV20-1 and TRBJ2-7, with a tentative D call TRBD2 (6 bases). The CDR3 runs 13 residues. Per the germline V gene, CDR1 is DFQATT and CDR2 is SNEGSKA (reference sequence). The ends were cut back, 2 bases at V and 10 bases at J, with 18 bases in the middle. The DNA of the CDR3 is TGCAGTGCTAGACCCATCCGGGGGTTGCCTCAGTACGTC. Translating gives CSARPIRGLPQYV.